The present T cell receptor (beta chain) was sequenced within a study of identifying expanded T cells in peripheral blood. Points from the study as a whole: Two-week clone count variance significantly increased as total template count grew. Over about two and four weeks, about 16 and 19 clones changed, versus 1.2 between replicates.

With respect to this clone: The antigen remains unidentified.

Sequencing was performed with immunoSEQ multiplex PCR; in TCRdb, only in-frame clones are kept and a portion is missing. The sample comprises 97,000 or so clones, more than 70% of which are singletons, and about 14% rests with the top ten. The germline CDR1 and CDR2 sequences are MNHEY and SMNVEV (reference sequence). V was clipped by 8 bases and J by 6 bases, with 14 bases between them. The CDR3 extends over 13 amino acids. The specimen sequenced was blood. This sequence joins TRBV27 and TRBJ2-1; D is ambiguous. The origin of this receptor is a person aged 18 to 75 in good health. CDR3 sequence (DNA): TGTGCCAGCGGGGAAGAGCGAGGCAATGAGCAGTTCTTC. Its protein product is CASGEERGNEQFF.